The T cell receptor beta chain described here comes from a study of control samples from healthy donors and cancer patients. The CDR3 spans 14 residues. Trimming stripped 3 bases from V and 5 bases from J, with 13 bases between. Germline-derived CDR1 and CDR2 are LGHNT and FRNRAP. TCRdb's copy holds only in-frame clones and misses some; the assay was immunoSEQ multiplex PCR. The sample has about 110,000 clones, about 80% seen once. This sequence originates from a man between 18 and 35 years old in good health. Material for sequencing was blood. The chain uses TRBV12-5 and TRBJ1-1; perhaps TRBD1 as D (6 bases). The chain's CDR3 is CASGFKGGRTEAFF. CDR3 coding DNA: TGTGCTAGTGGTTTTAAGGGGGGACGGACTGAAGCTTTCTTT.